This TCR beta chain appears in the sequencing data of a study of T cells in Graves' hyperthyroidism and ophthalmopathy. Study-wide findings and caveats: The majority of expanded thyroid clonotypes above 0.001 also appeared in blood.

This clonotype was observed at least ten times. Antigen: not known. Exclusion criteria comprised uncontrolled infection, other autoimmune disease, pregnancy or lactation. The blood specimen was taken at initial hyperthyroidism diagnosis, before any ophthalmopathy symptoms. The CDR3 is 14 amino acids. Germline V gene sequence: CDR1 MNHNY, CDR2 SVGAGI (reference sequence). Trimming at V came to 0 bases and at J to 7 bases, leaving 3 bases not matched to a gene. The source material, RNA transcripts, was used to amplify TCR beta CDR3 regions. TCR CDR3 underwent first-round RT-PCR with the HTBI primer set. A single record per CDR3 protein comes from TCRdb applying MiXCR to the multiplex PCR reads. The table includes around 380,000 distinct CDR3 sequences, 13% detected once.

This clonotype was sampled from a man between 25 and 39 years old with Graves' hyperthyroidism that later progressed to Graves' ophthalmopathy. This rearrangement joins TRBV6-6 to TRBJ1-5, with TRBD1 matching 7 bases. The sample consisted of blood. CDR3 coding DNA: TGTGCCAGCAGTTACTCGAGGGACAGCCAGCCCCAGCATTTT. Translating it yields CASSYSRDSQPQHF.